This T cell receptor beta chain was recovered during a study of blood T cell repertoires in COVID-19. Study at large: Collection of acute and convalescent COVID-19 samples took place in the United States, Italy and Spain. In each case, the material was cDNA or gDNA derived from T cells, B-cell-depleted T cells, or PBMCs.

Sequencing was performed with immunoSEQ multiplex PCR; in TCRdb, only in-frame clones are kept and a portion is missing. Of 150,000 to 200,000 clones in the sample, 80% to 85% are singletons; the top ten hold 13% to 15%. The V end was cut by 7 bases, the J end by 0 bases, with 16 bases between. Germline CDR1 reads MNHNY; CDR2 reads SVGAGI (reference sequence). This CDR3 has 16 residues. The sequencing input was peripheral blood. This chain connects TRBV6-6 to TRBJ1-3; no clear D. The receptor's source is a man aged 18 to 29 with active or convalescent COVID-19. The CDR3: CASMKTISSSGNTIYF. The CDR3 nucleotides read TGTGCCAGCATGAAGACTATCTCAAGCTCTGGAAACACCATATATTTT.